This TCR beta chain came from a study of graft-versus-host responses after intestinal transplantation. Study background: All recipients were transplanted with multivisceral, liver-intestinal, or isolated intestinal grafts. Each recipient received anti-thymocyte globulin induction, then tacrolimus and steroids for approximately 3 years.

Only in-frame clones appear in the TCRdb table, and some are missing; sequencing was by immunoSEQ multiplex PCR. The sample records about 1,000 clones, over 70% being singletons. Graft tissue was processed to release intraepithelial and lamina propria lymphocytes. This clone was counted between two and nine times. The antigen remains undetermined. Study-wide results and limits: Some GvH clones appeared in ileal mucosa or blood before recipient bone marrow. Among circulating GvH clones, peak levels were associated with early post-transplant declines in HvG clones.

The sequence was collected from a human patient who received an intestinal transplant, so some T cells may come from the graft donor. The specimen was ileum tissue, collected roughly 110 days after intestinal transplant.

The CDR3 protein is CASSYSGDTNEQYF. CDR3 coding DNA: TGTGCCAGCAGTTACTCGGGGGACACCAACGAGCAGTACTTC. The V call is TRBV6-5, the J call TRBJ2-7; a weak D match, TRBD1 (6 bases). Germline V gene data show CDR1 as MNHEY and CDR2 as SVGAGI. Trimming took off 0 bases at V and 5 bases at J, with 11 bases between the two ends. The CDR3 has 14 residues.